This passage covers 3 T cell receptor beta chains from one sample sequenced in a study of OX40 agonist ivuxolimab in advanced cancers. Library creation used the immunoSEQ multiplex PCR assay. Entries here come from immuneACCESS through TCRdb and include only in-frame sequences with V and J called. Some clones fail to appear in such tables; in the studies checked, an unresolved V gene covers under half of the shortfall, and the cause of the remainder is unknown. This sample lists roughly 79,000 clones; around 80% were detected once. The ten largest make up 0.45% to 0.65% of the sample. Sequencing used CD4+ or CD8+ T cells sorted from blood, obtained in a trial of the OX40 agonist ivuxolimab. The source of these receptors is an adult with an advanced solid tumor such as melanoma, head and neck, liver or kidney cancer.

This clone has just a few counts. The chain links TRBV5-6 to TRBJ1-2; D gene ambiguous. V was trimmed by 0 bases and J by 7 bases, leaving 4 bases between them. Germline V gives CDR1 SGHDT, CDR2 YYEEEE. The CDR3 is made up of 11 amino acids. This CDR3 is CASSLGGGYTF. The CDR3 DNA sequence: TGTGCCAGCAGCTTGGGGGGTGGCTACACCTTC.

This clone was seen only a few times. The chain is built from TRBV15 and TRBJ2-1, with D perhaps matching TRBD1 or TRBD2 (5 bases each). With 1 base removed from V and 8 bases from J, the gap between germline ends came to 15 bases. The CDR3 has 15 amino acids. Germline lookup yields CDR1 LNHNV and CDR2 YYDKDF (reference sequence). The CDR3 DNA reads as TGTGCCACCAGCAGAGGCCAGGGCCTGAGGGATGAGCAGTTCTTC. Residues: CATSRGQGLRDEQFF.

The chain employs TRBV15 and TRBJ1-4, with D possibly TRBD1 on 5 matching bases. CDR1 LNHNV and CDR2 YYDKDF come from the germline V gene (reference sequence). The CDR3 is made up of 15 amino acids. V was cut by 4 bases and J by 1 base, with 10 bases left in between. In nucleotides, the CDR3 is TGTGCCACCAGCACCCTGGGACGAACTAATGAAAAACTGTTTTTT. Amino acid sequence: CATSTLGRTNEKLFF.